What follows is one T cell receptor beta chain and its context. What it binds is not known. The junction differs from germline at one of its ends, possibly a read error. This entry is derived from a study of Ad26.COV2.S vaccination and SARS-CoV-2 variants. The treatment denotes: about 20 received Ad26.COV2.S at low or high dose, single or two shots; five or six received placebo; per-sample allocation not given. Day 63 after the first injection of vaccine or placebo was the sampling time. The individual, an adult aged 18-55 years, was a donor in Boston. Study outcomes and limitations: Those who received the vaccine showed greater spike-specific TCR breadth than those given placebo.

Sequencing was performed with immunoSEQ multiplex PCR; in TCRdb, only in-frame clones are kept and a portion is missing. Of 350,000 to 500,000 clones listed, nearly 90% are singletons. The CDR3 loop spans 14 amino acids. CDR1 and CDR2 (germline): SEHNR, FQNEAQ (reference sequence). The sequence was collected from a person between 18 and 65 years old who received the Ad26.COV2.S COVID-19 vaccine or a placebo. The rearrangement joins TRBV7-9 to TRBJ2-4; TRBD1 might be the D (5 bases). The sequences come from peripheral blood, collected in a trial of Ad26.COV2.S vaccine versus placebo. The CDR3 nucleotides are TGTGCCAGCAGCTTAAAGACAGCCCAAAACATTCAGTACTTC. Translation gives CASSLKTAQNIQYF.